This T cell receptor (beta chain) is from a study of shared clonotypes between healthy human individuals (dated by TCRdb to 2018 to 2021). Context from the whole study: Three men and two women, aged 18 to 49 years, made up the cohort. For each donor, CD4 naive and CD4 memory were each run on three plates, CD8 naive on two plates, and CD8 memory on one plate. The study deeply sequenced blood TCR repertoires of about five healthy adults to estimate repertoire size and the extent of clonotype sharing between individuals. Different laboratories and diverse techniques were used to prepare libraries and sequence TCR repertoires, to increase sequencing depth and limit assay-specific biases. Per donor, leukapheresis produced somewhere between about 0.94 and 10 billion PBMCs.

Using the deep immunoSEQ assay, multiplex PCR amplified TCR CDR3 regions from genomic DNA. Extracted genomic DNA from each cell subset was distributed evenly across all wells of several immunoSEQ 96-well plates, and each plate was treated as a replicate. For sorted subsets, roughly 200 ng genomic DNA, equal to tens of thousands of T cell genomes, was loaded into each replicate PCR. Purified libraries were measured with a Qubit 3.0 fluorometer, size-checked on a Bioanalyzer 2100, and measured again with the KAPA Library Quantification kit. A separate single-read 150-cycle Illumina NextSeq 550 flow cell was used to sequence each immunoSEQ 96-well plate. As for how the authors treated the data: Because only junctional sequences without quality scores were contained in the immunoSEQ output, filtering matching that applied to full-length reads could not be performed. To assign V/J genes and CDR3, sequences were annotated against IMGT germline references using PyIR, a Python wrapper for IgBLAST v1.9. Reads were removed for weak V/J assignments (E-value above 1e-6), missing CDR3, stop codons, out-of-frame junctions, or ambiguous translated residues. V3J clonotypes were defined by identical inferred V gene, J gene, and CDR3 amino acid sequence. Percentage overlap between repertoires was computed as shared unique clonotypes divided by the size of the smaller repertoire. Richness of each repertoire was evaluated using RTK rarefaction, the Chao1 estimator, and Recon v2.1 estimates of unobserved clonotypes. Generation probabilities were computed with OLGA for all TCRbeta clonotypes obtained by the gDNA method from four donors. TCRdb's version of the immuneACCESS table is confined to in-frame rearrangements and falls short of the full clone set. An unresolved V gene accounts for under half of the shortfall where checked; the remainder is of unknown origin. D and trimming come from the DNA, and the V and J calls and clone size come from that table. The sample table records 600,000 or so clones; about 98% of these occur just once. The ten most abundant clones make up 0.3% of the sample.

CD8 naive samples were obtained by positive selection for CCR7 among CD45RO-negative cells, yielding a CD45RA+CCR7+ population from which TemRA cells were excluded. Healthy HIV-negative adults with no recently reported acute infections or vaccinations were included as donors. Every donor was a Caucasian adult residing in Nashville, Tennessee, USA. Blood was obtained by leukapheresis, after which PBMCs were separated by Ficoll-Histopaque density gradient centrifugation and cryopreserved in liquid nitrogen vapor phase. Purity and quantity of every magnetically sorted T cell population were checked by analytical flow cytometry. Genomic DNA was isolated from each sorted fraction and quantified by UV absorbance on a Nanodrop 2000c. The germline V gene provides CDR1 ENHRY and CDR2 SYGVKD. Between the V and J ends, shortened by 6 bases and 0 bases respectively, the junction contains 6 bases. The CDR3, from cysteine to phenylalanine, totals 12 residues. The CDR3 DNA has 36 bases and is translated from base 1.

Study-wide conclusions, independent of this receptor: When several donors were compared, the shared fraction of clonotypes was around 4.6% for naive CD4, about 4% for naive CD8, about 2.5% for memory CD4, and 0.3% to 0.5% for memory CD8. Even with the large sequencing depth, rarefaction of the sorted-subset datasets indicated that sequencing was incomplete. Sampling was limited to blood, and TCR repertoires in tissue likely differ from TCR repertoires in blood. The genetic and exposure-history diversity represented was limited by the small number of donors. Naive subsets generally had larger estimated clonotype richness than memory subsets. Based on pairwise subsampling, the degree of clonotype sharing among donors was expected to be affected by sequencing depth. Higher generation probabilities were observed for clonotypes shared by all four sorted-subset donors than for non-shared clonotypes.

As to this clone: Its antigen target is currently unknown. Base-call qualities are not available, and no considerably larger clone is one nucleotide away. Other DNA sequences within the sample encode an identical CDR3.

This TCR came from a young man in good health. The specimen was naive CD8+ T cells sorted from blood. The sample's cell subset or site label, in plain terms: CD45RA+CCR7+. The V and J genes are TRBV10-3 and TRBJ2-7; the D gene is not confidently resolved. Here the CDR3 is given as CAISGSSYEQYF. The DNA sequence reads TGTGCCATCAGCGGTAGCTCCTACGAGCAGTACTTC.